This T cell receptor (beta chain) was sequenced during a study of liver allograft versus peripheral blood T cells. For the study at large: Peripheral blood of the recipients supplied T cell receptor repertoires that were compared with those in transplanted livers.

Judged by abundance, this clonotype is medium-sized. Its antigen is undetermined. Notes on the study in general: Repertoires of T cell receptors in liver allografts reportedly differed from peripheral blood repertoires.

CDR1 and CDR2 from the germline V gene are MNHNY and SVGAGI (reference sequence). The CDR3 sequence is 11 residues long. V gave up 4 bases and J gave up 9 bases, with 7 bases separating them. TCRdb recomputed calls from the reads with MiXCR, one row per CDR3 protein. The table shows roughly 3,600 distinct CDR3 sequences, with about a sixth occurring only once. The sequence came from a human patient who had a liver transplant. Among the T cells, some may be from the graft donor. The rearrangement uses TRBV6-6 and TRBJ2-1, with unresolved D. As DNA, the CDR3 is TGTGCCAGCAGTTCCCTGGGTGAGCAGTTCTTC. Its translation is CASSSLGEQFF.